This TCR beta chain appears in the sequencing data of a study of identical twins. Regarding the study as a whole: Twins' surplus sharing was weaker for beta out-of-frame sequences. The study found excess low generation probability among twin-shared out-of-frame alpha sequences.

All donors were healthy Caucasians. A universal primer site came from template switching; cDNA carried unique molecular identifiers. Each CDR3 protein is one row after TCRdb ran MiXCR on the 5' RACE reads. The table lists 1.5 million to 2 million distinct CDR3 sequences, less than 40% of them singletons. Details on this clonotype: Its specificity is not known.

V trimming: 0 bases; J trimming: 1 base; junction bases outside the gene matches: 4. Germline assignment: CDR1 SGHRS and CDR2 YFSETQ. CDR3 length: 17 amino acids. Sequenced sample: cord blood. The genes are TRBV5-1 and TRBJ2-2; TRBD2 matches 9 bases. This receptor was taken from a newborn girl in good health. The CDR3 nucleotides read TGCGCCAGCAGCTTGGCCCAGACTAGCGGGAACACCGGGGAGCTGTTTTTT. Amino acid sequence: CASSLAQTSGNTGELFF.